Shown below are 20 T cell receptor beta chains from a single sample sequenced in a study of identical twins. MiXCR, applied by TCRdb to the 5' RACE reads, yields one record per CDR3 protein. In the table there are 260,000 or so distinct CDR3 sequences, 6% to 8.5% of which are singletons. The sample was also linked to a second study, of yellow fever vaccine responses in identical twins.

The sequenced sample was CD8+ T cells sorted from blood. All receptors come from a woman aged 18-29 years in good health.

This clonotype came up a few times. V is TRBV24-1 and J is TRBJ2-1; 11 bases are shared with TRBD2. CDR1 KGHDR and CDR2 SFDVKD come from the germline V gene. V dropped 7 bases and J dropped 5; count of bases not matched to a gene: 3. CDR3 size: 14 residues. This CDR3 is CATRVAGGDNEQFF. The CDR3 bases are TGTGCCACCAGAGTAGCGGGAGGGGACAATGAGCAGTTCTTC.

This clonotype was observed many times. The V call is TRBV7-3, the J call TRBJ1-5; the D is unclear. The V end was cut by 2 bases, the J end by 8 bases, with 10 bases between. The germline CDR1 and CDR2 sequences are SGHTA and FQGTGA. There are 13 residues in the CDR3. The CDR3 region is CASSLDFSEPQHF. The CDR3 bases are TGTGCCAGCAGCTTAGACTTTTCGGAGCCCCAGCATTTT.

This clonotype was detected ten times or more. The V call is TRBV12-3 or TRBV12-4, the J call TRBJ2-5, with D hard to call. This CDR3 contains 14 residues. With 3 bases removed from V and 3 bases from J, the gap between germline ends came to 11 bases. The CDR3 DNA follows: TGTGCCAGCAGTTTTGCGGTTGTGGAAGAGACCCAGTACTTC. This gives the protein CASSFAVVEETQYF.

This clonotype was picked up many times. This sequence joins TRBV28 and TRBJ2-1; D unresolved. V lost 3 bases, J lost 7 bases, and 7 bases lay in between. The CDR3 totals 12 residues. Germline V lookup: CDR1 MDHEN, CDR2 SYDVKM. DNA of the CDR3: TGTGCCAGCAGTTTCCGGCTGAATGAGCAGTTCTTC. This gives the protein CASSFRLNEQFF. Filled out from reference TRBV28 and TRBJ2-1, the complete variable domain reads DVKVTQSSRYLVKRTGEKVFLECVQDMDHENMFWYRQDPGLGLRLIYFSYDVKMKEKGDIPEGYSVSREKKERFSLILESASTNQTSMYLCASSFRLNEQFFGPGTRLTVL.

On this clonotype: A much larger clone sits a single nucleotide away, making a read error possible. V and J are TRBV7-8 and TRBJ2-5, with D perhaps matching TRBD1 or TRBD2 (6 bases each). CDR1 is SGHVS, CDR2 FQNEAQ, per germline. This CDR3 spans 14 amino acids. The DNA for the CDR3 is TGTGCCAGCACCATGATGCGGGGACAAGTGACCCAGTACTTC. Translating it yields CASTMMRGQVTQYF. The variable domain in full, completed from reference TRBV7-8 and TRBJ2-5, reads GAGVSQSPRYKVAKRGQDVALRCDPISGHVSLFWYQQALGQGPEFLTYFQNEAQLDKSGLPSDRFFAERPEGSVSTLKIQRTQQEDSAVYLCASTMMRGQVTQYFGPGTRLLVL.

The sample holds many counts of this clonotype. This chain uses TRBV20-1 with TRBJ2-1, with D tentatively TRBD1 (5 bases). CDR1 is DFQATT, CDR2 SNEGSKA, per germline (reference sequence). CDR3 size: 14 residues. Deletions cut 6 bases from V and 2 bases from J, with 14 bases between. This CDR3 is CSANWWGPYNEQFF. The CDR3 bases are TGCAGTGCCAACTGGTGGGGCCCCTACAATGAGCAGTTCTTC.

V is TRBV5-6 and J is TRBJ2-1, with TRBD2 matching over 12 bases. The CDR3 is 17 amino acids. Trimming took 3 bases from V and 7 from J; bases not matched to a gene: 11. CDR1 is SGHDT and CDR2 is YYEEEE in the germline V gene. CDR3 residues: CASSYSPSGRAGNEQFF. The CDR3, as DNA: TGTGCCAGCAGCTACTCCCCTAGCGGGAGGGCCGGGAATGAGCAGTTCTTC.

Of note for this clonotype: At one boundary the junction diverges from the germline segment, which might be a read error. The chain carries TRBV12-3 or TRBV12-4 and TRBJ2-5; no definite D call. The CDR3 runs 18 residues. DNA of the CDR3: TGTGCCTGCAGTTTTGTCTCGTCAGATGGGAAGTACCAAGAGACCCAGTACTTC. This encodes CACSFVSSDGKYQETQYF.

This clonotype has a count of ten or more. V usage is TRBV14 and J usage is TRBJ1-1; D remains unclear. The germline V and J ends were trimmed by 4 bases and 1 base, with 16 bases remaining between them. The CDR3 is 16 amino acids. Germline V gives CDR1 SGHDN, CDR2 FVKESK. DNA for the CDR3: TGTGCCAGCAGCCCCCGACCGCCGACCCAGAACACTGAAGCTTTCTTT. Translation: CASSPRPPTQNTEAFF.

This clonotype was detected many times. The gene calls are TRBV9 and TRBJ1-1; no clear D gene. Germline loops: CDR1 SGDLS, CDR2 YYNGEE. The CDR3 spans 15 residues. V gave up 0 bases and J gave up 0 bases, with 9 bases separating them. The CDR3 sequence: CASSVGGEMNTEAFF. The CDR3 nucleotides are TGTGCCAGCAGCGTAGGAGGAGAAATGAACACTGAAGCTTTCTTT.

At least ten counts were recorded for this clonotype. The CDR3 nucleotides are TGTGCCAGCAGCCCTGCCGGGGGTGAGCAGTTCTTC. Encoded protein: CASSPAGGEQFF. This sequence joins TRBV7-9 and TRBJ2-1, with D tentatively TRBD2 (6 bases). V was cut by 5 bases and J by 9 bases, with 11 bases left in between. The CDR3 contains 12 residues. Germline CDR1 SEHNR, CDR2 FQNEAQ (reference sequence).

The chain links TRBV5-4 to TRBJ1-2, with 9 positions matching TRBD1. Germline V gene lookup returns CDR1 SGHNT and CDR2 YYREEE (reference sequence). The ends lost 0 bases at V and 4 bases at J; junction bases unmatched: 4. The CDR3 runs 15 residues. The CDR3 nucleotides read TGTGCCAGCAGCTTGGGGGGACAGGGCCCCTATGGCTACACCTTC. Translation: CASSLGGQGPYGYTF.

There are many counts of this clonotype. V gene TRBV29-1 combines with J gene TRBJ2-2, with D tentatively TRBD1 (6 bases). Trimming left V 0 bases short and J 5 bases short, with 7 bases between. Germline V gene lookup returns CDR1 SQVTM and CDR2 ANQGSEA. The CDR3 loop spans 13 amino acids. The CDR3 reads CSVEDGTTGELFF. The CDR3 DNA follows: TGCAGCGTTGAAGACGGGACAACCGGGGAGCTGTTTTTT.

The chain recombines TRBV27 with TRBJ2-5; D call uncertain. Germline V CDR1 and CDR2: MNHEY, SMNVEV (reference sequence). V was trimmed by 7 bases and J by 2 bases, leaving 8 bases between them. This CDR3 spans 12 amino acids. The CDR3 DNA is TGTGCCAGCACCGGGCCTCAAGAGACCCAGTACTTC. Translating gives CASTGPQETQYF.

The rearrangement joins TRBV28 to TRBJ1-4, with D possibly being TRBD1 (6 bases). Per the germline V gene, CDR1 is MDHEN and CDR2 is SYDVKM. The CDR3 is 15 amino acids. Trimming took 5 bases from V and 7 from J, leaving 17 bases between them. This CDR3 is CASSPRGRGGEKLFF. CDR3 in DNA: TGTGCCAGCAGTCCCCGGGGGCGCGGTGGTGAAAAACTGTTTTTT.

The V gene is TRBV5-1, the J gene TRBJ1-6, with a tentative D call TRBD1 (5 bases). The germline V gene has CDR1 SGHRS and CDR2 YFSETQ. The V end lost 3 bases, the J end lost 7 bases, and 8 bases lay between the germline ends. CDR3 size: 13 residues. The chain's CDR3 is CASSSDSNSPLHF. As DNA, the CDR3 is TGCGCCAGCAGCTCAGACAGCAATTCACCCCTCCACTTT.

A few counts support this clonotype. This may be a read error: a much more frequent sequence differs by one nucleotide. The CDR3 DNA follows: TGTGCCAGCAGCGAGTACAATGAGCAGTTCTTC. This translates into CASSEYNEQFF. J is TRBJ2-1 and V is TRBV12-3 or TRBV12-4; the D is unclear. The CDR3 runs 11 residues. V lost 6 bases, J lost 4 bases, and 4 bases lay in between.

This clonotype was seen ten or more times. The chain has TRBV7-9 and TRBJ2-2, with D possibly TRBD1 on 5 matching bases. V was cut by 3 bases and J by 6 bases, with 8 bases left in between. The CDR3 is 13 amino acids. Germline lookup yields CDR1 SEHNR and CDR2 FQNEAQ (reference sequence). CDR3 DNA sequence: TGTGCCAGCAGCTTGGACAAGCCCGGGGAGCTGTTTTTT. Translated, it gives CASSLDKPGELFF.

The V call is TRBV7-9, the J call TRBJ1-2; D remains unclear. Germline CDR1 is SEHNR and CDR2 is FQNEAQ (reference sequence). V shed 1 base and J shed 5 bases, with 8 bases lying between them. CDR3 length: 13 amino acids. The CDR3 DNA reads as TGTGCCAGCAGCTTAGAAATCCGATATGGCTACACCTTC. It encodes CASSLEIRYGYTF.

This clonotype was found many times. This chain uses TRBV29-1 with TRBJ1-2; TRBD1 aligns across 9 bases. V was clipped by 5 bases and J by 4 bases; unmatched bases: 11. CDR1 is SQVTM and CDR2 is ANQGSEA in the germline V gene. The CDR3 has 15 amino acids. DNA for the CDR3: TGCAGCGTTTCCCTCCGGGACAGGGCCTTCTATGGCTACACCTTC. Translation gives CSVSLRDRAFYGYTF. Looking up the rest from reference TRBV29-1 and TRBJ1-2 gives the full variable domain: SAVISQKPSRDICQRGTSLTIQCQVDSQVTMMFWYRQQPGQSLTLIATANQGSEATYESGFVIDKFPISRPNLTFSTLTVSNMSPEDSSIYLCSVSLRDRAFYGYTFGSGTRLTVV.